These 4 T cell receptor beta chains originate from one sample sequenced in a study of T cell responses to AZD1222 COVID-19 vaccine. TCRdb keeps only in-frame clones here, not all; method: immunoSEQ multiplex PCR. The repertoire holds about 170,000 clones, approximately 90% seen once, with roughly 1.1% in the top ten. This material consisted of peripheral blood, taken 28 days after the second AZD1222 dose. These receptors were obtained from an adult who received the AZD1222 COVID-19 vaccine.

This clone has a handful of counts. The CDR3 DNA reads TGTGCCAGCAGCCAGACCCTTTTCACCGGGGAGCTGTTTTTT. As protein: CASSQTLFTGELFF. V and J are TRBV7-9 and TRBJ2-2; no reliable D call. Trimming cost V 5 bases and J 4 bases, with 11 bases left between them. The length of the CDR3 is 14 residues. Per the germline V gene, CDR1 is SEHNR and CDR2 is FQNEAQ (reference sequence).

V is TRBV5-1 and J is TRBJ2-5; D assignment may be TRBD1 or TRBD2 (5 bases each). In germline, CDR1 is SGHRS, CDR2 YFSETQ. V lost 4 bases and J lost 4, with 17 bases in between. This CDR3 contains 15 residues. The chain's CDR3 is CASSLDTGPGETQYF. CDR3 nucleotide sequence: TGCGCCAGCAGCCTCGACACGGGACCTGGAGAGACCCAGTACTTC.

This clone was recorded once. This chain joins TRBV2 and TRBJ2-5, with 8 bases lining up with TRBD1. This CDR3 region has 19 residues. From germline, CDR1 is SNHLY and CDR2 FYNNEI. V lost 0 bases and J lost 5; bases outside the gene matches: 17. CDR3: CASSEAGQGAFLWSETQYF. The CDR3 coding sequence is TGTGCCAGCAGTGAAGCCGGACAGGGTGCCTTTCTCTGGTCGGAGACCCAGTACTTC.

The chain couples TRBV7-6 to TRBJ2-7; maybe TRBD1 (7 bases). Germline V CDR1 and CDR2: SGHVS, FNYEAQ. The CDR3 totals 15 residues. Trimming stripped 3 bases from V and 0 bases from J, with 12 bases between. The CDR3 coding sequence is TGTGCCAGCAGCTTGAGGCGGGACAGCTCCTACGAGCAGTACTTC. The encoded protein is CASSLRRDSSYEQYF.